A selection of T cell receptor beta chains follows, all from one sample in a study of cytomegalovirus exposure and HLA in healthy donors. Assay: immunoSEQ multiplex PCR; the TCRdb copy retains only in-frame clones and omits some. The sample contains about 130,000 clones, around 75% of which appear only once. Sequencing was done on a sample of PBMCs. The receptors originated from a man aged 55 to 69 in good health and CMV-seropositive. The CDR3 runs from the conserved cysteine through the conserved F or W. A D gene is named only where the DNA matches it firmly. Not all rows give a size; the values are once, few, many and, for expanded clones, a class.

J | D | V | size | CDR3 | DNA
TRBJ2-1 | - | TRBV5-1 | - | CASSTGQHNEQFF | TGCGCCAGCAGCACCGGACAGCACAATGAGCAGTTCTTC
TRBJ2-7 | - | TRBV6-6 | - | CASSYSTPGYEQYF | TGTGCCAGCAGTTACTCGACGCCAGGCTACGAGCAGTACTTC
TRBJ1-4 | TRBD1 | TRBV15 | few | CATSREQGPGNEKLFF | TGTGCCACCAGCAGAGAACAGGGGCCGGGGAATGAAAAACTGTTTTTT
TRBJ2-3 | TRBD2 | TRBV10-3 | few | CAISMGLAGSTDTQYF | TGTGCCATCAGTATGGGACTAGCCGGGAGCACAGATACGCAGTATTTT
TRBJ1-1 | - | TRBV7-9 | - | CASSLLMNTEAFF | TGTGCCAGCAGCTTACTTATGAACACTGAAGCTTTCTTT
TRBJ1-1 | - | TRBV5-1 | few | CASSLEPGKTEAFF | TGCGCCAGCAGCTTGGAACCGGGGAAGACTGAAGCTTTCTTT
TRBJ2-7 | TRBD1 | TRBV7-8 | - | CASSPRTGRSGEQYF | TGTGCCAGCAGCCCTCGGACAGGGCGCTCGGGCGAGCAGTACTTC
TRBJ1-4 | - | TRBV5-1 | few | CASSLMQGQNEKLFF | TGCGCCAGCAGCTTGATGCAGGGGCAGAATGAAAAACTGTTTTTT
TRBJ1-2 | - | TRBV7-2 | - | CASSLIFPGYTF | TGTGCCAGCAGCTTAATCTTTCCGGGCTACACCTTC
TRBJ1-2 | TRBD1 | TRBV30 | - | CAWSVPDRGYGYTF | TGTGCCTGGAGTGTACCCGACAGGGGATATGGCTACACCTTC
TRBJ1-2 | - | TRBV28 | few | CASSRTRLYGYTF | TGTGCCAGCAGCCGGACACGACTCTATGGCTACACCTTC
TRBJ2-1 | TRBD2 | TRBV29-1 | - | CSVLTGGNEQFF | TGCAGCGTTTTAACCGGGGGGAATGAGCAGTTCTTC
TRBJ1-6 | - | TRBV19 | - | CASSLNKRQDLLQDPNSPLHF | TGTGCCAGTAGTCTCAACAAGAGACAGGACTTACTCCAGGATCCTAATTCACCCCTCCACTTT
TRBJ2-1 | TRBD2 | TRBV18 | - | CASSGGLVNEQFF | TGTGCCAGCTCAGGGGGACTAGTGAATGAGCAGTTCTTC
TRBJ2-7 | TRBD1 | TRBV5-1 | - | CASSPRTGHSYEQYF | TGCGCCAGCAGCCCTAGGACAGGACACTCCTACGAGCAGTACTTC
TRBJ2-1 | TRBD2 | TRBV2 | few | CASIIFGLAKEQFF | TGTGCCAGCATTATTTTCGGACTAGCAAAAGAGCAGTTCTTC
TRBJ2-5 | - | TRBV5-1 | few | CASSLDRRRETQYF | TGCGCCAGCAGCTTAGACAGGAGACGAGAGACCCAGTACTTC
TRBJ2-3 | - | TRBV9 | - | CASSVVSGGSTDTQYF | TGTGCCAGCAGCGTAGTTAGTGGAGGGAGCACAGATACGCAGTATTTT